These T cell receptor beta chains were read from a single sample in a study of cytomegalovirus exposure and HLA in healthy donors. TCRdb's table, derived via immunoSEQ multiplex PCR, lists solely in-frame clones and lacks some. The sample holds 150,000 to 200,000 clones, almost 85% seen once. Material for sequencing was PBMCs. These receptors all stem from a boy aged 2 to 10 in good health and CMV-seronegative. Both conserved end residues are part of each CDR3. Fields, in order: CDR3 DNA, CDR3 protein, V gene, clone size, D gene, CDR3 length, J gene. D genes are given only for firm matches. A row's size may be missing; if present it is once, few, many or a size class.

CDR3 DNA: TGTGCCAGCAGTTCCCAGGGGTTAGTCTATGGCTACACCTTC; CDR3 protein: CASSSQGLVYGYTF; V gene: TRBV28; clone size: .; D gene: .; CDR3 length: 14; J gene: TRBJ1-2
CDR3 DNA: TGCGCCAGCAGTGGTATTATCCAGGGGGCCAATCAGCCCCAGCATTTT; CDR3 protein: CASSGIIQGANQPQHF; V gene: TRBV10-2; clone size: few; D gene: TRBD1; CDR3 length: 16; J gene: TRBJ1-5
CDR3 DNA: TGCGCCAGCAGCTTGGTAGTCGGGGAGAACACTGAAGCTTTCTTT; CDR3 protein: CASSLVVGENTEAFF; V gene: TRBV5-1; clone size: .; D gene: .; CDR3 length: 15; J gene: TRBJ1-1
CDR3 DNA: TGCGCCAGCAGCTTGGGGGCAGGTCGGAACGAGCAGTACTTC; CDR3 protein: CASSLGAGRNEQYF; V gene: TRBV5-1; clone size: .; D gene: .; CDR3 length: 14; J gene: TRBJ2-7
CDR3 DNA: TGTGCCAGTAGGGGACAGGGGAATCCCTACGAGCAGTACTTC; CDR3 protein: CASRGQGNPYEQYF; V gene: TRBV19; clone size: .; D gene: TRBD1; CDR3 length: 14; J gene: TRBJ2-7
CDR3 DNA: TGCGCCAGCACGGGAGGGCCTAACATTCAGTACTTC; CDR3 protein: CASTGGPNIQYF; V gene: TRBV10-2; clone size: .; D gene: TRBD2; CDR3 length: 12; J gene: TRBJ2-4
CDR3 DNA: TGTGCCAGCAGCCCGAGACTAGCTAGCCAGTACTTC; CDR3 protein: CASSPRLASQYF; V gene: TRBV13; clone size: .; D gene: TRBD2; CDR3 length: 12; J gene: TRBJ2-4
CDR3 DNA: TGTGCCACCAGCAGGAGGGTGGAAGGAGGCAATGAGCAGTTCTTC; CDR3 protein: CATSRRVEGGNEQFF; V gene: TRBV15; clone size: .; D gene: .; CDR3 length: 15; J gene: TRBJ2-1
CDR3 DNA: TGTGCCATCCAGCGGGAGTTGTCAGAGAATGAGCAGTTCTTC; CDR3 protein: CAIQRELSENEQFF; V gene: TRBV10-3; clone size: .; D gene: TRBD2; CDR3 length: 14; J gene: TRBJ2-1
CDR3 DNA: TGTGCCACCAGCAGAGCGGGTAGCAATCAGCCCCAGCATTTT; CDR3 protein: CATSRAGSNQPQHF; V gene: TRBV15; clone size: once; D gene: .; CDR3 length: 14; J gene: TRBJ1-5
CDR3 DNA: TGCGCCAGCAGCCAGGGGACAGGGGGCCAAAAAATACTATACGAGCAGTACTTC; CDR3 protein: CASSQGTGGQKILYEQYF; V gene: TRBV5-1; clone size: .; D gene: TRBD1; CDR3 length: 18; J gene: TRBJ2-7
CDR3 DNA: TGTGCCAGCTCACCAGGGGCGGCCAAAAACATTCAGTACTTC; CDR3 protein: CASSPGAAKNIQYF; V gene: TRBV18; clone size: .; D gene: .; CDR3 length: 14; J gene: TRBJ2-4
CDR3 DNA: TGTGCCAGCAGCTCCCCGGTGGGAAACACCATATATTTT; CDR3 protein: CASSSPVGNTIYF; V gene: TRBV5-6; clone size: few; D gene: .; CDR3 length: 13; J gene: TRBJ1-3
CDR3 DNA: TGTGCCAGCAGCTTAGATCCCGGGTCCACCGGCGGAGAGCAGTACTTC; CDR3 protein: CASSLDPGSTGGEQYF; V gene: TRBV7-6; clone size: .; D gene: .; CDR3 length: 16; J gene: TRBJ2-7
CDR3 DNA: TGCGCCAGCATGGAAGAGACAGGGATCTGGGCCAACGTCCTGACTTTC; CDR3 protein: CASMEETGIWANVLTF; V gene: TRBV5-1; clone size: .; D gene: TRBD1; CDR3 length: 16; J gene: TRBJ2-6
CDR3 DNA: TGTGCCAGTAGGAATACGGACAAGTACATTCAGTACTTC; CDR3 protein: CASRNTDKYIQYF; V gene: TRBV19; clone size: .; D gene: .; CDR3 length: 13; J gene: TRBJ2-4
CDR3 DNA: TGTGCCAGCAGCTTAGGGACAGGGATGCCAGAGACTAACTATGGCTACACCTTC; CDR3 protein: CASSLGTGMPETNYGYTF; V gene: TRBV7-9; clone size: .; D gene: TRBD1; CDR3 length: 18; J gene: TRBJ1-2
CDR3 DNA: TGCGCCAGCAGCCATGTGTCCCCCGGGACTAGCGACAATGAGCAGTTCTTC; CDR3 protein: CASSHVSPGTSDNEQFF; V gene: TRBV4-1; clone size: .; D gene: TRBD2; CDR3 length: 17; J gene: TRBJ2-1
CDR3 DNA: TGTGCCATCAGGGAGTCGAGGGGGGGTGATGAAGCTTTCTTT; CDR3 protein: CAIRESRGGDEAFF; V gene: TRBV10-3; clone size: .; D gene: .; CDR3 length: 14; J gene: TRBJ1-1
CDR3 DNA: TGTGCCAGTAGTGCGACTAGCGGGAGGGTCCGTAGCACAGATACGCAGTATTTT; CDR3 protein: CASSATSGRVRSTDTQYF; V gene: TRBV19; clone size: .; D gene: TRBD2; CDR3 length: 18; J gene: TRBJ2-3
CDR3 DNA: TGTGCCAGCAGCAAAACAGACGGCAAAGAGACCCAGTACTTC; CDR3 protein: CASSKTDGKETQYF; V gene: TRBV5-4; clone size: .; D gene: .; CDR3 length: 14; J gene: TRBJ2-5
CDR3 DNA: TGTGCCAGCAGTCGGAGCACTAGTAGCACAGATACGCAGTATTTT; CDR3 protein: CASSRSTSSTDTQYF; V gene: TRBV11-3; clone size: .; D gene: .; CDR3 length: 15; J gene: TRBJ2-3
CDR3 DNA: TGTGCCGAGACCGGGGGGGGTATTGTCACTGTTAACTATGGCTACACCTTC; CDR3 protein: CAETGGGIVTVNYGYTF; V gene: TRBV2; clone size: .; D gene: .; CDR3 length: 17; J gene: TRBJ1-2